The TCR beta chain under discussion was sequenced for a study of shared clonotypes between healthy human individuals. Study as a whole: A few men and two women, aged 18 to 49, were donors.

Each subset's genomic DNA was split evenly across several immunoSEQ plates. Profiled with immunoSEQ multiplex PCR; TCRdb holds only in-frame clones, not every one. The sample has about 380,000 clones, 90% to 98% seen once; the top ten hold approximately 0.3%. With regard to this clone: What it binds is unknown.

To make CD8 memory, CD45RO+ cells were put together with CCR7-negative CD45RA+ TemRA cells. Study-level results: Sharing of clonotypes among donors was expected to vary with sequencing depth.

V lost 0 bases to trimming and J lost 7 bases, with 9 bases between them. The germline V gene encodes CDR1 GTSNPN and CDR2 SVGIG (reference sequence). The CDR3 has 12 amino acids. The sequence was obtained from a man aged 25-40 years in good health. Specimen: memory CD8+ T cells sorted from blood. Subset in this sample: CD45RO+ cells pooled with CCR7-negative TemRA cells. The genes are TRBV30 and TRBJ2-5, with a weak D call TRBD2 (7 bases). CDR3 region: CAWSVRGGTQYF. The CDR3 DNA reads as TGTGCCTGGAGTGTAAGGGGGGGGACCCAGTACTTC.